The next 6 T cell receptor beta chains were all read from a single sample in a study of beta chain features in type 1 diabetes. Study-wide findings and caveats: Moderate but significant shortening of TCRB CDR3s was recorded in all four CD4+ subsets from Type 1 diabetes patients.

The authors reverse transcribed all of the isolated RNA, so sequencing captured expressed TCRB transcripts. Sequencing used immunoSEQ multiplex PCR; TCRdb keeps in-frame clones, though not all of them. The sample lists some 660,000 clones; about an eighth were seen once. No antigen is known for these receptors. The sample comprised naive CD4+ T cells from blood. The receptors here all came from a man between 18 and 35 years old with type 1 diabetes.

V and J are TRBV18 and TRBJ1-2, with a weak D call TRBD1 (5 bases). CDR1 and CDR2 from the germline V gene are KGHSH and LQKENI. Trimming took off 2 bases at V and 3 bases at J, with 10 bases between the two ends. CDR3 length equals 14 residues. This CDR3 is CASSPGAQDYGYTF. The DNA of the CDR3 is TGTGCCAGCTCACCAGGGGCGCAAGACTATGGCTACACCTTC.

This rearrangement joins TRBV5-1 to TRBJ2-5; no reliable D call. The CDR3 spans 15 residues. Trimming stripped 1 base from V and 5 bases from J, with 15 bases between. Germline CDR1 SGHRS, CDR2 YFSETQ. The CDR3 sequence: CASSLITRSLETQYF. The CDR3 nucleotides read TGCGCCAGCAGCTTGATTACGCGGAGTCTGGAGACCCAGTACTTC.

This clone was counted only a few times. The rearrangement links TRBV5-1 to TRBJ2-3, with D possibly matching TRBD2 (6 bases). CDR1 and CDR2 (germline): SGHRS, YFSETQ. Trimming stripped 7 bases from V and 0 bases from J, with 15 bases between. This CDR3 comprises 15 residues. The CDR3 nucleotides read TGCGCCAGCTCCTATGGGGGAGGTAGCACAGATACGCAGTATTTT. Translated, it gives CASSYGGGSTDTQYF.

This sequence joins TRBV6-6 and TRBJ1-1; no clear D. The CDR3 totals 12 residues. The V gene lost 2 bases and the J gene lost 3 bases, with 4 bases spanning the gap. CDR1 MNHNY and CDR2 SVGAGI come from the germline V gene (reference sequence). The CDR3 sequence is CASSYRDTEAFF. Written as DNA, the CDR3 is TGTGCCAGCAGTTACAGGGACACTGAAGCTTTCTTT.

The gene calls are TRBV10-3 and TRBJ2-2; TRBD1 is a possible D gene (6 bases). Germline V gives CDR1 ENHRY, CDR2 SYGVKD. CDR3 length equals 17 residues. The V gene lost 3 bases and the J gene lost 0 bases, with 14 bases spanning the gap. The CDR3 DNA reads TGTGCCATCAGTGATTCCCAGGGGAATTCGAACACCGGGGAGCTGTTTTTT. Encoded protein: CAISDSQGNSNTGELFF.

This clone has more than one count but fewer than ten. The V gene is TRBV6-6, the J gene TRBJ1-3; D not resolved. Trimming cost V 5 bases and J 2 bases, with 10 bases left between them. This CDR3 has 14 residues. The germline gives CDR1 MNHNY, CDR2 SVGAGI (reference sequence). The DNA of the CDR3 is TGTGCCAGCAGTCGTCGGGGTACTGGAAACACCATATATTTT. Residues: CASSRRGTGNTIYF.